This TCR beta chain was captured in a study of T-cell reconstitution after alpha-beta-depleted transplantation in children. Using unique molecular identifiers, the investigators prepared the TCRbeta library. TCRdb re-analysed the PCR reads in MiXCR, keeping a single row per CDR3 protein. Of approximately 400,000 distinct CDR3 sequences detected, about a tenth appear once; the ten largest clones hold roughly 5.1%. This clonotype was counted a few times. This CDR3 region has 14 residues. Germline CDR1 ENHRY, CDR2 SYGVKD. The J segment lost 11 bases and the V segment lost 0 bases, leaving 4 bases of the junction unmatched.

Material: PBMCs from the stem cell graft donor, obtained from the stem cell graft. The chain is built from TRBV10-3 and TRBJ1-1, with 12 nucleotides matching TRBD1. This clonotype was obtained from a human donor who donated a stem cell graft to a child with acute myeloid leukemia. The CDR3, as DNA: TGTGCCATCAGTGAGTCGGGACAGGGGGCTCACGCTTTCTTT. Translated: CAISESGQGAHAFF.